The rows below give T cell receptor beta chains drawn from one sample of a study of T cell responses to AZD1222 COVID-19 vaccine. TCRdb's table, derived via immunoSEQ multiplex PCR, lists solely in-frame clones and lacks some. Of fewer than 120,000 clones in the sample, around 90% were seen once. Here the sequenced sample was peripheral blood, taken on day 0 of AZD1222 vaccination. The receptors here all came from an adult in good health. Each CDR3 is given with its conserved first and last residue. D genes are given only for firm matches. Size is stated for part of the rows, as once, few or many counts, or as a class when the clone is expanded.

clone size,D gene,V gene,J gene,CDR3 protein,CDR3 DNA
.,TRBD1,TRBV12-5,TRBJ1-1,CASGLGAGGEPTEAFF,TGTGCTAGTGGTTTAGGGGCAGGGGGGGAACCCACTGAAGCTTTCTTT
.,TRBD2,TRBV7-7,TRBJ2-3,CASSLTSGAGLSTDTQYF,TGTGCCAGCAGCTTGACTAGCGGGGCTGGGCTTAGCACAGATACGCAGTATTTT
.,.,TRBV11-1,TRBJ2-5,CASSLAGDGTQYF,TGTGCCAGCAGCTTAGCTGGGGACGGGACCCAGTACTTC
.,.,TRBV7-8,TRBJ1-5,CASSRTGIDQPQHF,TGTGCCAGCAGCCGTACAGGGATTGATCAGCCCCAGCATTTT
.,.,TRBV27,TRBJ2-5,CASSLTRRQETQYF,TGTGCCAGCAGTTTAACGAGACGTCAAGAGACCCAGTACTTC
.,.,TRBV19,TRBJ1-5,CASSIGGRGSRPQHF,TGTGCCAGTAGTATAGGTGGTCGGGGCTCCAGGCCCCAGCATTTT
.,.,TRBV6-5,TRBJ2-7,CASSNRYEQYF,TGTGCCAGCTCGAACCGCTACGAGCAGTACTTC
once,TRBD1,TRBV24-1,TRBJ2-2,CATSARPGQGGTGELFF,TGTGCCACCAGTGCCCGACCGGGACAGGGAGGCACCGGGGAGCTGTTTTTT
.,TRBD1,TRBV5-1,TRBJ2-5,CASSKDRDQETQYF,TGCGCCAGCAGCAAAGACAGGGATCAAGAGACCCAGTACTTC
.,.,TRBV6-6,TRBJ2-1,CASREDGSSYNEQFF,TGTGCCAGCAGGGAAGACGGGAGCTCCTACAATGAGCAGTTCTTC
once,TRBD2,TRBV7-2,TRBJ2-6,CASSYDVGRDLTNVLTF,TGTGCCAGCAGCTACGACGTCGGGAGGGACCTAACCAACGTCCTGACTTTC
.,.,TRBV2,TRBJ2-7,CASRETGSSYEQYF,TGTGCCAGCAGAGAGACAGGAAGCTCCTACGAGCAGTACTTC
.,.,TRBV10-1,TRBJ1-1,CASSESGRPWTEAFF,TGCGCCAGCAGTGAGTCGGGACGGCCGTGGACTGAAGCTTTCTTT
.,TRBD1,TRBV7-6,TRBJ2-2,CASSPGTGYNGELFF,TGTGCCAGCAGCCCCGGGACAGGGTATAACGGGGAGCTGTTTTTT
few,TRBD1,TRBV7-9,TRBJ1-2,CASSLAGISGGNTF,TGTGCCAGCAGCTTGGCCGGAATTTCAGGGGGAAACACCTTC
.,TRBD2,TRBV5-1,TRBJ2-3,CASSPTSGIADTQYF,TGCGCCAGCAGCCCGACTAGCGGGATCGCAGATACGCAGTATTTT
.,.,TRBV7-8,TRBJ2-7,CASSLVYRVYEQYF,TGTGCCAGCAGCTTAGTATACAGGGTCTACGAGCAGTACTTC
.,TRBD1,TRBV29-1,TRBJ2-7,CSVSRVTGEHEQYF,TGCAGCGTCTCCCGGGTTACAGGGGAGCACGAGCAGTACTTC
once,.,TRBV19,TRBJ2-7,CASRDTRTVFKQYF,TGTGCCAGTAGAGATACCCGAACAGTATTTAAGCAGTACTTC
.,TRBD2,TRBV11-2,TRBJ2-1,CASSFTTSSGVTYNEQFF,TGTGCCAGCAGCTTCACCACCTCTAGCGGGGTGACTTACAATGAGCAGTTCTTC
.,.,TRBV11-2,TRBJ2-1,CASSLVNKGRSYNEQFF,TGTGCCAGCAGCTTAGTTAACAAGGGGCGCTCCTACAATGAGCAGTTCTTC
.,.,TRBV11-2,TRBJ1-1,CASSLWGGGTEAFF,TGTGCCAGCAGCTTATGGGGAGGAGGCACTGAAGCTTTCTTT
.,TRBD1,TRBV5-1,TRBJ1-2,CASSLAQTGDYGYTF,TGCGCCAGCAGCTTGGCCCAAACAGGGGACTATGGCTACACCTTC
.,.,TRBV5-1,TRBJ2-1,CASSFRRQQFSGEQFF,TGCGCCAGCAGCTTCCGCAGGCAGCAGTTTTCTGGTGAGCAGTTCTTC
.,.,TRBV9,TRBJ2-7,CASSVDLGLRDEQYF,TGTGCCAGCAGCGTAGATTTGGGGTTGAGGGACGAGCAGTACTTC
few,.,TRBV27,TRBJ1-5,CASRTADYNQPQHF,TGTGCCAGCAGGACGGCGGATTATAATCAGCCCCAGCATTTT
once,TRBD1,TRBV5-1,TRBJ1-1,CASSQDRVEAFF,TGCGCCAGCAGCCAGGACAGGGTTGAAGCTTTCTTT
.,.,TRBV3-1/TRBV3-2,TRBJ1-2,CASSLETDYVGYTF,TGTGCCAGCAGCCTGGAGACAGACTATGTAGGCTACACCTTC
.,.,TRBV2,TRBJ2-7,CASSGMGDLYEQYF,TGTGCCAGCAGTGGAATGGGAGACCTCTACGAGCAGTACTTC
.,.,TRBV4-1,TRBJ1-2,CASSQPRNNYGYTF,TGCGCCAGCAGCCAACCGCGGAACAACTATGGCTACACCTTC
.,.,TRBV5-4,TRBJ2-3,CASSPGTSTDTQYF,TGTGCCAGCAGCCCGGGGACTAGCACAGATACGCAGTATTTT
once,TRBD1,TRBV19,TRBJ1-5,CASSIDRTGQPQHF,TGTGCCAGTAGTATAGACCGGACAGGGCAGCCCCAGCATTTT
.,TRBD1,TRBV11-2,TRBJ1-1,CASSLDRGQLNTEAFF,TGTGCCAGCAGCTTAGACCGGGGACAGCTGAACACTGAAGCTTTCTTT
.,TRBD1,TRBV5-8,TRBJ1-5,CASSLEGGVSNQPQHF,TGTGCCAGCAGCTTGGAAGGGGGCGTTAGCAATCAGCCCCAGCATTTT
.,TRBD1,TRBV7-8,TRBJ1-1,CASSLGGRGVTEAFF,TGTGCCAGCAGCTTAGGGGGCAGGGGGGTCACTGAAGCTTTCTTT
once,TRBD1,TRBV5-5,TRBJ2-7,CASSLVRQGVSYEQYF,TGTGCCAGCAGCTTGGTCCGACAGGGGGTTTCCTACGAGCAGTACTTC
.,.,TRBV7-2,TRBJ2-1,CASSLGGENEQFF,TGTGCCAGCAGCTTAGGGGGTGAGAATGAGCAGTTCTTC
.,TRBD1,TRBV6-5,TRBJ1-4,CASKAGGRGEKLFF,TGTGCCAGCAAAGCAGGGGGCCGCGGGGAAAAACTGTTTTTT
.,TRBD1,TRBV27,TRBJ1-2,CASSSGTALLGGYTF,TGTGCCAGCAGTTCAGGGACAGCACTGCTAGGTGGCTACACCTTC
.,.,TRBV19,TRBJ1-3,CASSSRKPVF,TGTGCCAGTAGTAGTCGGAAGCCGGTTTTT
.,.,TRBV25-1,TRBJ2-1,CASSQGVSYNEQFF,TGTGCCAGCAGCCAGGGCGTCTCCTACAATGAGCAGTTCTTC
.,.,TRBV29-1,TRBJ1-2,CSVEDPGYGYTF,TGCAGCGTTGAAGATCCAGGGTATGGCTACACCTTC
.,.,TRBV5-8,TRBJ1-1,CASSEGTSYAGTEAFF,TGTGCCAGCAGCGAAGGGACCAGTTATGCGGGCACTGAAGCTTTCTTT
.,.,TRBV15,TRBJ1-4,CATSREGEKLFF,TGTGCCACCAGCAGAGAAGGTGAAAAACTGTTTTTT
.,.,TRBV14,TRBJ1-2,CASSQSTGYGYTF,TGTGCCAGCAGCCAATCCACAGGGTATGGCTACACCTTC
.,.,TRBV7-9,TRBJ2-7,CASSPPGHEYEQYF,TGTGCCAGCAGCCCACCGGGACATGAATACGAGCAGTACTTC
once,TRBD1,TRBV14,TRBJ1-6,CASSQDLPWDRYSPLHF,TGTGCCAGCAGCCAAGACCTCCCTTGGGACAGGTATTCACCCCTCCACTTT
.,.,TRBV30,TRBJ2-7,CAWSAGQSGQYF,TGTGCCTGGAGTGCTGGACAGTCGGGGCAGTACTTC
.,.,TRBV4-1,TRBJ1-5,CASSQAMGRYSNQPQHF,TGCGCCAGCAGCCAAGCGATGGGGCGCTATAGCAATCAGCCCCAGCATTTT
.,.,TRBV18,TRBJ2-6,CASSPQGSGANVLTF,TGTGCCAGCTCACCGCAGGGATCCGGGGCCAACGTCCTGACTTTC
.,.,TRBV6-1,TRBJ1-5,CASSELFQPQHF,TGTGCCAGCAGTGAGTTATTTCAGCCCCAGCATTTT
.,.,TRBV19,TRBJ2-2,CASSIEGAYGTGELFF,TGTGCCAGTAGTATAGAGGGGGCCTACGGCACCGGGGAGCTGTTTTTT
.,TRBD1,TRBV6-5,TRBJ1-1,CASKPGQGFRTEAFF,TGTGCCAGCAAACCGGGACAGGGATTTCGCACTGAAGCTTTCTTT
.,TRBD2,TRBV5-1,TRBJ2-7,CASSLGAGDVEQYF,TGCGCCAGCAGCCTCGGGGCGGGAGATGTGGAGCAGTACTTC